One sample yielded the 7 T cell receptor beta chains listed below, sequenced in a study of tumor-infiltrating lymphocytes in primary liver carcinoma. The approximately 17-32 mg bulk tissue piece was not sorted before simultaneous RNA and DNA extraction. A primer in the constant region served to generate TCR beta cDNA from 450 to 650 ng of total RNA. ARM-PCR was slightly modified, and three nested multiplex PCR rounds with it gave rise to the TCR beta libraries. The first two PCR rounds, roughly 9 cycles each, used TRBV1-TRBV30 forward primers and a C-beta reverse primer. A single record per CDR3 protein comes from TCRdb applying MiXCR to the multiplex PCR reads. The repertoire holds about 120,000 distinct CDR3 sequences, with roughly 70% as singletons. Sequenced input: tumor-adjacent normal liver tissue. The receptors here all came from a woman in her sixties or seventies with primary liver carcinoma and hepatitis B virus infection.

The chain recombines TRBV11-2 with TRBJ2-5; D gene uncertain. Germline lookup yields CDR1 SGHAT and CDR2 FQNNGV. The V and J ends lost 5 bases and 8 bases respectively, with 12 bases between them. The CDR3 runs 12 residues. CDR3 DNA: TGTGCCAGCAGCCCCTGTGCGGATACCCAGTACTTC. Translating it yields CASSPCADTQYF.

This CDR3 reads CSARGMGNEQFF. CDR3 nucleotide sequence: TGCAGTGCTAGGGGAATGGGCAATGAGCAGTTCTTC. The chain combines TRBV20-1 with TRBJ2-1, with no clear D. Germline CDR1 is DFQATT and CDR2 is SNEGSKA (reference sequence). The CDR3 is 12 residues long. Trimming removed 3 bases from V and 6 bases from J, with 9 bases in between.

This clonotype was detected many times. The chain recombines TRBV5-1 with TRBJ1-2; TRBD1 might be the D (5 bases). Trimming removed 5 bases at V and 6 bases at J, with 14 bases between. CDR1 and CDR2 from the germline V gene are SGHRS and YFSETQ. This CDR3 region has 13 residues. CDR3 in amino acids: CASSLGVSDGYTF. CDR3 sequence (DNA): TGCGCCAGCAGTCTGGGGGTCTCTGATGGCTACACCTTC.

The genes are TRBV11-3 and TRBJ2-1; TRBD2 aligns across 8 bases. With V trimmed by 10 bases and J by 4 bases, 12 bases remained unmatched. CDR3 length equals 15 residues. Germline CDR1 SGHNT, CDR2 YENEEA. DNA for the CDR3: TGTGCCAATAGCCACACTAGCGGTGTTTACAATGAGCAGTTCTTC. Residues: CANSHTSGVYNEQFF.

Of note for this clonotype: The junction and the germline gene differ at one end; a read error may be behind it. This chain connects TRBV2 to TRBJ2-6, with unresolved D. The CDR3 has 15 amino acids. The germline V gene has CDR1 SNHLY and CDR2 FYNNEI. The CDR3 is CASSVWSSGANVLTF. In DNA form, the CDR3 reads TGCGCCAGCAGTGTATGGAGCTCTGGGGCCAACGTCCTGACTTTC.

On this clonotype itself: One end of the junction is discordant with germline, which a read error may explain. The CDR3, as DNA: TGCGCCAGTAGCCAACTCCCGGACAATCAGCCCCAGCATTTT. Translating it yields CASSQLPDNQPQHF. The V call is TRBV4-1, the J call TRBJ1-5; D unclear. Germline-derived CDR1 and CDR2 are MGHRA and YSYEKL. This CDR3 region has 14 residues.

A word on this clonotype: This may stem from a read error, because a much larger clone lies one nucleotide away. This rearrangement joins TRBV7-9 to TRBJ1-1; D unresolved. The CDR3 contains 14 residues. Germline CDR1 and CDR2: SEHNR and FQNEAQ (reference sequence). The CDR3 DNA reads TGTACCAGCACATTGTCCCTAAACCCCACTGAAGCTTTCTTT. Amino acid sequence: CTSTLSLNPTEAFF.